These 10 T cell receptor beta chains were all obtained from the same sample, sequenced in a study of blood T cell repertoires in COVID-19. Measured with immunoSEQ multiplex PCR; TCRdb has only the in-frame clones, and not every one. This sample has about 180,000 clones, with 80% to 90% found just once. Sequenced sample: peripheral blood. The receptors stem from a man aged 50 to 60 with active or convalescent COVID-19.

The chain combines TRBV27 with TRBJ2-1, with D perhaps matching TRBD1 (6 bases). Deletions cut 8 bases from V and 2 bases from J, with 10 bases between. This CDR3 has 13 residues. The V gene's germline CDR1 is MNHEY and CDR2 SMNVEV (reference sequence). The CDR3 coding sequence is TGTGCCAGCCGACAGGTACCCTACAATGAGCAGTTCTTC. This gives the protein CASRQVPYNEQFF.

This clone has just one count. The rearrangement links TRBV3-1 (or the pseudogene TRBV3-2) to TRBJ2-7; no firm D call. Trimming removed 4 bases from V and 3 bases from J, with 10 bases in between. Germline CDR1 is LGHDT and CDR2 is YNNKEL (reference sequence). The CDR3 contains 13 residues. The CDR3 DNA is TGTGCCAGCAGCCTTCGTAACAACTACGAGCAGTACTTC. Protein sequence: CASSLRNNYEQYF.

The chain couples TRBV7-9 to TRBJ2-7; 9 bases are shared with TRBD2. This CDR3 comprises 15 residues. V dropped 0 bases and J dropped 7; count of bases not matched to a gene: 7. The germline V gene has CDR1 SEHNR and CDR2 FQNEAQ (reference sequence). CDR3 in DNA: TGTGCCAGCAGCTTAGCGTCAGCGGGGGGTTTTGAGCAGTACTTC. Translating it yields CASSLASAGGFEQYF. Variable domain in full (rest from reference TRBV7-9 and TRBJ2-7): DTGVSQNPRHKITKRGQNVTFRCDPISEHNRLYWYRQTLGQGPEFLTYFQNEAQLEKSRLLSDRFSAERPKGSFSTLEIQRTEQGDSAMYLCASSLASAGGFEQYFGPGTRLTVT.

The V and J genes are TRBV9 and TRBJ1-3; 8 bases line up with TRBD1. The germline CDR1 and CDR2 sequences are SGDLS and YYNGEE. The CDR3 is 15 amino acids. The V segment lost 2 bases and the J segment 4 bases; nucleotides outside the gene matches: 5. For the CDR3, the DNA is TGTGCCAGCAGCGTTTCGGGGACAGGCGGAAACACCATATATTTT. It translates to CASSVSGTGGNTIYF.

This clone showed up just a few times. V gene TRBV7-9 combines with J gene TRBJ1-1; D gene unclear. Germline V gene lookup returns CDR1 SEHNR and CDR2 FQNEAQ (reference sequence). This CDR3 region has 12 residues. V lost 2 bases and J lost 3, with 4 bases in between. The CDR3 sequence is CASSLTDTEAFF. CDR3 DNA: TGTGCCAGCAGCTTAACAGACACTGAAGCTTTCTTT.

The chain uses TRBV7-9 and TRBJ2-1; 9 bases are a match to TRBD2. The germline V gene has CDR1 SEHNR and CDR2 FQNEAQ (reference sequence). CDR3 size: 14 residues. The V and J ends lost 0 bases and 10 bases, in that order; junction bases with no gene match: 4. The CDR3 DNA is TGTGCCAGCAGCTTAGCCTCTCTAGCGGGGGAGCAGTTCTTC. Translated: CASSLASLAGEQFF. The full variable domain, its missing parts supplied by reference TRBV7-9 and TRBJ2-1, is DTGVSQNPRHKITKRGQNVTFRCDPISEHNRLYWYRQTLGQGPEFLTYFQNEAQLEKSRLLSDRFSAERPKGSFSTLEIQRTEQGDSAMYLCASSLASLAGEQFFGPGTRLTVL.

The chain joins TRBV9 to TRBJ2-2, with TRBD1 as a possible D gene (5 bases). Trimming removed 4 bases from V and 4 bases from J, with 14 bases in between. Germline V lookup: CDR1 SGDLS, CDR2 YYNGEE. CDR3 length: 15 residues. Here the CDR3 DNA reads TGTGCCAGCAGCTGGTCCGACAGCCGCACCGGGGAGCTGTTTTTT. The encoded protein is CASSWSDSRTGELFF.

V usage is TRBV7-9 and J usage is TRBJ2-5; possibly TRBD1 for D (5 bases). Germline values: CDR1 SEHNR, CDR2 FQNEAQ (reference sequence). Trimming cost V 5 bases and J 12 bases, with 13 bases left between them. The CDR3 runs 11 residues. DNA for the CDR3: TGTGCCAGCAGCGCAGAACAGGTGGAGTACTTC. This gives the protein CASSAEQVEYF.

The rearrangement joins TRBV19 to TRBJ1-6; 10 positions agree with TRBD1. V shed 1 base, J shed 2 bases, and the junction held 2 bases outside the gene matches. This CDR3 spans 17 amino acids. Germline CDR1 and CDR2: LNHDA and SQIVND (reference sequence). CDR3 region: CASSIVGTGAYNSPLHF. The CDR3 DNA is TGTGCCAGTAGTATAGTCGGGACAGGGGCCTATAATTCACCCCTCCACTTT.

The V gene is TRBV18, the J gene TRBJ2-7, with D possibly matching TRBD1 (6 bases). Looked up from germline, CDR1 is KGHSH and CDR2 is LQKENI. The CDR3 contains 14 residues. V lost 2 bases and J 0 bases, leaving 8 bases between the germline ends. The CDR3 DNA sequence: TGTGCCAGCTCACCAATGGACAGCTCCTACGAGCAGTACTTC. This translates into CASSPMDSSYEQYF. Based on the CDR3 plus reference TRBV18 and TRBJ2-7, the full variable domain is NAGVMQNPRHLVRRRGQEARLRCSPMKGHSHVYWYRQLPEEGLKFMVYLQKENIIDESGMPKERFSAEFPKEGPSILRIQQVVRGDSAAYFCASSPMDSSYEQYFGPGTRLTVT.